These 10 T cell receptor beta chains came from one sample sequenced in a study of T cell responses to AZD1222 COVID-19 vaccine (dated by TCRdb to about 2021). The time point tag for this specimen amounts to: about 28 days (+/-7) after the second vaccine dose. Receptors were amplified or captured by the immunoSEQ multiplex PCR assay. What TCRdb holds here is the immuneACCESS table cut down to in-frame rearrangements. Part of the clones is not present; checked against another copy, under half of the missing clones reflect an unresolved V gene, and the others are unexplained. For this sample there are roughly 99,000 clones; around 90% appear just once. Jointly, the top ten make up 4.5% to 5.5% of the sample. Source: peripheral blood, taken 28 days after the second AZD1222 dose. The receptors originated from an adult who received the AZD1222 COVID-19 vaccine.

Note on this clone: The sample carries other DNA sequences with the same CDR3. This chain links TRBV7-8 with TRBJ1-5; D possibly corresponds to TRBD1 (5 bases). Germline CDR1 SGHVS, CDR2 FQNEAQ. This CDR3 comprises 13 residues. V lost 5 bases and J 6 bases, leaving 11 bases between the germline ends. The CDR3 reads CASSRAGRQPQHF. The CDR3 bases are TGTGCCAGCAGCCGAGCGGGACGTCAGCCCCAGCATTTT.

The chain couples TRBV11-2 to TRBJ2-5, with 8 bases aligning to TRBD1. Looked up from germline, CDR1 is SGHAT and CDR2 is FQNNGV. The CDR3 is 17 amino acids. Trimming at V came to 4 bases and at J to 2 bases, leaving 12 bases not matched to a gene. The CDR3, as DNA: TGTGCCAGCAGCTACGCCGGTGACAGGGGACCACAAGAGACCCAGTACTTC. This translates into CASSYAGDRGPQETQYF.

In its sample, this clone was seen once. V gene TRBV7-2 combines with J gene TRBJ2-7, with 7 bases lining up with TRBD1. The CDR3 consists of 14 residues. CDR1 and CDR2 (germline): SGHTA, FQGNSA. V lost 5 bases to trimming and J lost 10 bases; unmatched junction nucleotides: 14. The CDR3 sequence: CASSPDRASGSQYF. In nucleotides, the CDR3 is TGTGCCAGCAGCCCTGACAGGGCCTCTGGGAGTCAGTACTTC.

The gene calls are TRBV7-8 and TRBJ1-3; D not resolved. CDR1 is SGHVS and CDR2 is FQNEAQ in the germline V gene. The CDR3 is 14 residues long. V gave up 5 bases and J gave up 4 bases, with 12 bases separating them. The CDR3 region is CASSPGNRGNTIYF. In DNA, the CDR3 is TGTGCCAGCAGCCCCGGAAATCGCGGAAACACCATATATTTT. The whole variable domain, filled in from reference TRBV7-8 and TRBJ1-3, reads GAGVSQSPRYKVAKRGQDVALRCDPISGHVSLFWYQQALGQGPEFLTYFQNEAQLDKSGLPSDRFFAERPEGSVSTLKIQRTQQEDSAVYLCASSPGNRGNTIYFGEGSWLTVV.

The V and J genes are TRBV19 and TRBJ2-7, with 7 bases matching TRBD1. CDR1 is LNHDA, CDR2 SQIVND, per germline (reference sequence). V lost 5 bases to trimming and J lost 1 base; unmatched junction nucleotides: 5. The CDR3 covers 14 residues. In DNA, the CDR3 is TGTGCCAGTAGTCCACGGACAGGTTCCTACGAGCAGTACTTC. Residues: CASSPRTGSYEQYF.

The chain joins TRBV4-1 to TRBJ1-1; 8 positions agree with TRBD1. The CDR3 extends over 15 amino acids. Losses at the gene ends were 4 bases for V and 1 base for J; bases not matched to a gene: 5. The germline V gene has CDR1 MGHRA and CDR2 YSYEKL. Written as DNA, the CDR3 is TGCGCCAGCAGCCTGCGGACAGGGTGGAACACTGAAGCTTTCTTT. Protein product: CASSLRTGWNTEAFF.

The rearrangement links TRBV12-5 to TRBJ1-2; D is ambiguous. V lost 7 bases and J lost 6, with 15 bases in between. This CDR3 is built from 13 residues. Germline V CDR1 and CDR2: LGHNT, FRNRAP. The CDR3 reads CASASSGQDGYTF. Written as DNA, the CDR3 is TGTGCTAGTGCTAGCAGCGGGCAGGATGGCTACACCTTC.

The V gene is TRBV28, the J gene TRBJ2-7, with D possibly matching TRBD2 (5 bases). Germline V lookup: CDR1 MDHEN, CDR2 SYDVKM. V lost 2 bases and J lost 9, with 11 bases in between. The CDR3 is 12 amino acids. The CDR3 sequence is CASSLGFEGQYF. Written as DNA, the CDR3 is TGTGCCAGCAGTTTAGGGTTTGAGGGGCAGTACTTC.

The chain joins TRBV28 to TRBJ2-2, with D perhaps TRBD2 (6 bases). CDR1 and CDR2 (germline): MDHEN, SYDVKM. This CDR3 has 14 amino acids. Trimming left V 3 bases short and J 5 bases short, with 10 bases between. CDR3 DNA sequence: TGTGCCAGCAGTTTTGGAGGGACGACCGGGGAGCTGTTTTTT. Translating it yields CASSFGGTTGELFF.

V is TRBV29-1 and J is TRBJ2-3; D remains unclear. CDR3 size: 13 residues. Per the germline V gene, CDR1 is SQVTM and CDR2 is ANQGSEA. Trimming removed 7 bases from V and 2 bases from J, with 13 bases in between. The CDR3 protein is CSAQNPYTDTQYF. The CDR3 DNA is TGCAGCGCTCAGAATCCCTACACAGATACGCAGTATTTT.